This T cell receptor (beta chain) is from a study of identical twins. TCRdb redid the calling of the 5' RACE reads with MiXCR, one entry per CDR3 protein. There are about 660,000 distinct CDR3 sequences in the sample; roughly 8% occur only once, and roughly 0.97% lies in the top ten. The CDR3 runs to 15 residues. Per the germline V gene, CDR1 is DFQATT and CDR2 is SNEGSKA (reference sequence). V lost 5 bases to trimming and J lost 7 bases, with 21 bases between them. This clonotype has just a few counts. This sample also appeared in a second study, on yellow fever vaccine responses in identical twins.

The gene calls are TRBV20-1 and TRBJ2-1, with D unclear. Sequenced: PBMCs. This TCR derives from a young woman in good health. CDR3 sequence: CSASTVTLSVNEQFF. The CDR3 nucleotides are TGCAGTGCTTCGACCGTCACCTTGAGTGTTAATGAGCAGTTCTTC.